The 23 T cell receptor beta chains below all came from one sample that was sequenced in a study of cytomegalovirus exposure and HLA in healthy donors. In the PCR, 60 Vbeta and 13 Jbeta primers were used. This table comes from immunoSEQ multiplex PCR, and its TCRdb copy is limited to in-frame clones, with some not included. This sample has more than 150,000 clones; 84% occur once, and the top ten carry around 0.26%. Input material: PBMCs. Every receptor here comes from a boy aged 5 to 17 in good health and CMV-seronegative.

This chain connects TRBV28 to TRBJ2-7, with a tentative D call TRBD1 (6 bases). Germline assignment: CDR1 MDHEN and CDR2 SYDVKM. Trimming pared 4 bases from V and 0 bases from J, leaving 10 bases between. The CDR3 has 14 amino acids. The CDR3 spells CASSYTGISYEQYF. In DNA, the CDR3 is TGTGCCAGCAGTTACACAGGGATCTCCTACGAGCAGTACTTC.

The chain is built from TRBV30 and TRBJ2-7; 7 positions match TRBD2. Germline CDR1 and CDR2: GTSNPN and SVGIG (reference sequence). V dropped 4 bases and J dropped 7; count of bases not matched to a gene: 13. CDR3 length: 14 amino acids. CDR3 coding DNA: TGTGCCTGGACCCCCGGGACTATGCTTTGGGAGCAGTACTTC. As protein: CAWTPGTMLWEQYF.

This rearrangement joins TRBV6-6 to TRBJ1-6, with 8 nucleotides matching TRBD1. The germline CDR1 and CDR2 sequences are MNHNY and SVGAGI (reference sequence). Trimming removed 2 bases from V and 8 bases from J; junction bases left unmatched: 5. This CDR3 is built from 15 residues. The CDR3 region has the DNA TGTGCCAGCAGTTACCCCGGACAGGGAGATTCACCCCTCCACTTT. This gives the protein CASSYPGQGDSPLHF.

This chain uses TRBV27 with TRBJ2-1; D perhaps matches TRBD2 (6 bases). Germline V gene sequence: CDR1 MNHEY, CDR2 SMNVEV (reference sequence). The CDR3 runs to 15 residues. Trimming pared 2 bases from V and 3 bases from J, leaving 11 bases between. Here the CDR3 reads CASSLLGGDYNEQFF. In DNA form, the CDR3 reads TGTGCCAGCAGTTTACTGGGGGGAGACTACAATGAGCAGTTCTTC.

This chain links TRBV30 with TRBJ2-3; 8 nucleotides agree with TRBD2. This CDR3 comprises 12 residues. Germline V gives CDR1 GTSNPN, CDR2 SVGIG (reference sequence). The V and J ends lost 3 bases and 9 bases, in that order; junction bases with no gene match: 5. The CDR3: CAWRTSATTQYF. As DNA, the CDR3 is TGTGCCTGGAGGACTAGCGCCACAACGCAGTATTTT.

V is TRBV21-1 and J is TRBJ2-5; the D call TRBD1 from the table was never checked on the DNA. TRBV21-1 counts as a pseudogene. The CDR3 has 14 amino acids. CDR3 nucleotide sequence: TGTGCCAGCGGCGGGTCAGGGGGTCAAGAGACCCAGTACTTC. Translating gives CASGGSGGQETQYF.

The chain has TRBV13 and TRBJ1-3; TRBD1 aligns across 7 bases. Looked up from germline, CDR1 is PRHDT and CDR2 is FYEKMQ (reference sequence). The CDR3 extends over 13 amino acids. J was trimmed by 3 bases and V by 11 bases; bases with no gene match: 7. The DNA of the CDR3 is TGTGCCGCAAGGGGGCAGGTTGGAAACACCATATATTTT. This gives the protein CAARGQVGNTIYF.

The chain recombines TRBV7-2 with TRBJ2-1; 11 bases are shared with TRBD2. Trimming took 3 bases from V and 5 from J; bases not matched to a gene: 12. Germline values: CDR1 SGHTA, CDR2 FQGNSA. This CDR3 comprises 18 residues. DNA for the CDR3: TGTGCCAGCAGCTTCCTTACCCTCCTAGCGGGGGGCCACAATGAGCAGTTCTTC. Protein product: CASSFLTLLAGGHNEQFF.

This sequence joins TRBV2 and TRBJ2-1; the D gene is possibly TRBD1 (5 bases). This CDR3 spans 13 amino acids. CDR1 is SNHLY, CDR2 FYNNEI, per germline. V gave up 6 bases and J gave up 3 bases, with 9 bases separating them. The CDR3 DNA reads as TGTGCCAGCAGGGCAGGGAACTACAATGAGCAGTTCTTC. It codes for CASRAGNYNEQFF.

A few counts support this clone. The V and J genes are TRBV5-1 and TRBJ1-1; D uncertain. Per the germline V gene, CDR1 is SGHRS and CDR2 is YFSETQ. V shed 0 bases and J shed 1 base, with 13 bases lying between them. The CDR3 has 16 amino acids. The CDR3 sequence: CASSLVAAGGNTEAFF. CDR3 nucleotides: TGCGCCAGCAGCTTGGTTGCGGCAGGAGGGAACACTGAAGCTTTCTTT.

CDR3 protein: CASPPGLVPHEQYF. For the CDR3, the DNA is TGTGCCAGTCCGCCGGGACTAGTCCCCCACGAGCAGTACTTC. This chain links TRBV2 with TRBJ2-7; 8 bases are shared with TRBD2. V shed 9 bases, J shed 5 bases, and the junction held 12 bases outside the gene matches. The CDR3 consists of 14 residues. CDR1 SNHLY and CDR2 FYNNEI come from the germline V gene. Full variable domain (missing parts from reference TRBV2 and TRBJ2-7): EPEVTQTPSHQVTQMGQEVILRCVPISNHLYFYWYRQILGQKVEFLVSFYNNEISEKSEIFDDQFSVERPDGSNFTLKIRSTKLEDSAMYFCASPPGLVPHEQYFGPGTRLTVT.

This clone has a handful of counts. The rearrangement uses TRBV29-1 and TRBJ2-1; TRBD2 matches at 10 bases. CDR3 length equals 16 residues. Germline assignment: CDR1 SQVTM and CDR2 ANQGSEA. V lost 2 bases, J lost 8 bases, and 12 bases stayed unmatched. The CDR3 nucleotides read TGCAGCGTTGAATCCGCTCTAGCGGGAGACGGTGATGAGCAGTTCTTC. Translating gives CSVESALAGDGDEQFF.

A single count supports this clone. V is TRBV7-9 and J is TRBJ2-2; a possible D gene is TRBD1 (6 bases). Germline V gene lookup returns CDR1 SEHNR and CDR2 FQNEAQ (reference sequence). Trimming left V 10 bases short and J 1 base short, with 16 bases between. The CDR3 has 15 amino acids. The CDR3 coding sequence is TGTGCCACAGGGGACGACAGCCTGAACACCGGGGAGCTGTTTTTT. This encodes CATGDDSLNTGELFF.

The V and J genes are TRBV18 and TRBJ2-7; perhaps TRBD2 as D (5 bases). The V end was cut by 2 bases, the J end by 7 bases, with 12 bases between. The V gene's germline CDR1 is KGHSH and CDR2 LQKENI. CDR3 length: 13 amino acids. The CDR3 is CASSPERTGEQYF. DNA of the CDR3: TGTGCCAGCTCACCAGAGCGAACGGGGGAGCAGTACTTC.

This chain joins TRBV5-6 and TRBJ2-7; the match to TRBD1 covers 7 bases. With V trimmed by 4 bases and J by 0 bases, 10 bases remained unmatched. The CDR3 totals 16 residues. Germline CDR1 SGHDT, CDR2 YYEEEE. CDR3 amino acids: CASSTGDRRSSYEQYF. In DNA, the CDR3 is TGTGCCAGCAGCACAGGGGACAGAAGGAGCTCCTACGAGCAGTACTTC.

The chain links TRBV18 to TRBJ1-2; D is undetermined. Germline V gene sequence: CDR1 KGHSH, CDR2 LQKENI. CDR3 length: 14 residues. V lost 3 bases, J lost 8 bases, and 16 bases lay in between. The CDR3 is CASSPQLERGGYTF. Written as DNA, the CDR3 is TGTGCCAGCTCACCCCAACTGGAACGGGGAGGCTACACCTTC.

The rearrangement links TRBV4-1 to TRBJ1-1; a possible D gene is TRBD1 (6 bases). Between the trimmed V and J ends, which lost 3 bases and 1 base, there was a span of 21 bases. This CDR3 spans 18 amino acids. Germline V gene sequence: CDR1 MGHRA, CDR2 YSYEKL. CDR3 DNA: TGCGCCAGCAGCCATCACTACGGGACATCGAAGTCGAACACTGAAGCTTTCTTT. It yields the protein CASSHHYGTSKSNTEAFF.

The gene calls are TRBV6-1 and TRBJ2-5, with TRBD2 identical over 9 bases. This CDR3 has 15 residues. Germline V CDR1 and CDR2: MNHNS, SASEGT. V was pared by 6 bases and J by 2 bases, with 7 bases of the junction left unmatched. CDR3 protein: CASSPSGGIQETQYF. CDR3 in DNA: TGTGCCAGCAGCCCCAGCGGGGGGATACAAGAGACCCAGTACTTC.

The CDR3 sequence: CASTRGGDAGEQYF. The CDR3 bases are TGTGCCAGCACCCGAGGGGGAGACGCGGGCGAGCAGTACTTC. V gene TRBV25-1 combines with J gene TRBJ2-7, with a tentative D call TRBD1 (6 bases). The CDR3 is made up of 14 amino acids. CDR1 is MGHDK, CDR2 SYGVNS, per germline. V was shortened by 7 bases and J by 6 bases, with 19 bases between the two germline ends.

The sample holds one count of this clone. This sequence joins TRBV9 and TRBJ2-1; 9 bases match TRBD2. The CDR3 consists of 15 residues. The trim removed 6 bases at V and 9 bases at J, leaving 13 bases unmatched. The germline CDR1 and CDR2 sequences are SGDLS and YYNGEE. CDR3 in amino acids: CASNYRASGNGEQFF. The CDR3 DNA follows: TGTGCCAGCAACTATAGGGCTAGCGGGAATGGTGAGCAGTTCTTC.

This clone appeared once. J is TRBJ2-2 and V is TRBV30; 9 bases fit TRBD2. CDR1 is GTSNPN, CDR2 SVGIG, per germline (reference sequence). The V gene end was trimmed by 6 bases and the J gene end by 4 bases; junction bases not matched to a gene: 15. The CDR3 is 17 amino acids. CDR3 sequence (DNA): TGTGCCTGCCCCCTTCGTGGTAGCGGGAGTGTCACCGGGGAGCTGTTTTTT. It codes for CACPLRGSGSVTGELFF.

The chain has TRBV10-3 and TRBJ2-7; 9 nucleotides match TRBD1. Per germline, CDR1 ENHRY and CDR2 SYGVKD. The CDR3 runs to 13 residues. Germline trimming cut 6 bases from V and 5 bases from J; bases unmatched to any gene: 5. The CDR3 region is CAIRPGQGDEQYF. Here the CDR3 DNA reads TGTGCCATCAGACCGGGACAGGGTGACGAGCAGTACTTC.

This sequence joins TRBV27 and TRBJ1-3, with D perhaps matching TRBD1 (5 bases). Trimming cost V 5 bases and J 2 bases, with 13 bases left between them. This CDR3 is 15 amino acids long. Germline lookup yields CDR1 MNHEY and CDR2 SMNVEV (reference sequence). CDR3 bases: TGTGCCAGCAGTCACGACAGAAACCCTGGAAACACCATATATTTT. Its translation is CASSHDRNPGNTIYF.